This TCR beta chain stems from a study of cytomegalovirus exposure and HLA in healthy donors. About this clone itself: What it binds is unknown. The junction and the germline gene differ at one end; a read error may be behind it.

The PCR used 60 Vbeta and 13 Jbeta primers. Some clones are missing from TCRdb's copy, which holds only in-frame ones; the method was immunoSEQ multiplex PCR. The sample includes under 150,000 clones, 67% of them seen just once. Study findings and constraints: One cluster of highly shared sequence variants probably arose as a sequencing artifact.

Sequenced input: PBMCs. The source is a man aged 18 to 29 in good health and CMV-seropositive.

Here the CDR3 DNA reads TGTGCCAGCAGCCAACGCGACGGGGTGATGGAGACCCAGTACTTC. Translated: CASSQRDGVMETQYF. This chain connects TRBV4-1 to TRBJ2-5, with D possibly matching TRBD2 (5 bases). Germline CDR1 reads MGHRA; CDR2 reads YSYEKL. This CDR3 has 15 amino acids.